The 22 T cell receptor beta chains presented below share a single source sample, sequenced in a study of shared clonotypes between healthy human individuals. Sequenced by immunoSEQ multiplex PCR; TCRdb stores in-frame clones only, minus some. The sample records roughly 890,000 clones, 80% to 95% being singletons. Naive CD8 cells lacked CD45RO and underwent positive selection for CCR7, leaving out terminally differentiated effector memory CD45RA+ cells. Sequenced: naive CD8+ T cells sorted from blood. The source is a man aged 25-45 years in good health.

This chain uses TRBV7-2 with TRBJ2-1, with 12 bases aligning to TRBD2. The ends lost 4 bases at V and 9 bases at J; junction bases unmatched: 10. The germline CDR1 and CDR2 sequences are SGHTA and FQGNSA. CDR3 length: 16 amino acids. CDR3 loop: CASSSKRLAGAGEQFF. DNA of the CDR3: TGTGCCAGCAGCTCGAAAAGACTAGCGGGAGCAGGTGAGCAGTTCTTC.

V gene TRBV7-6 combines with J gene TRBJ2-7, with D uncertain. CDR1 SGHVS and CDR2 FNYEAQ come from the germline V gene. V was cut by 1 base and J by 0 bases, with 7 bases left in between. This CDR3 is 14 amino acids long. CDR3 protein: CASSLEVGSYEQYF. The CDR3, as DNA: TGTGCCAGCAGCTTAGAGGTAGGCTCCTACGAGCAGTACTTC.

This clone was detected once. The gene calls are TRBV11-2 and TRBJ2-1; TRBD2 aligns across 8 bases. Germline V CDR1 and CDR2: SGHAT, FQNNGV. V was clipped by 2 bases and J by 3 bases; unmatched bases: 0. This CDR3 comprises 14 residues. The CDR3 sequence: CASSLSGSYNEQFF. CDR3 coding DNA: TGTGCCAGCAGCTTAAGCGGGAGCTACAATGAGCAGTTCTTC.

The chain joins TRBV13 to TRBJ2-7, with TRBD2 matching over 7 bases. Germline V gene sequence: CDR1 PRHDT, CDR2 FYEKMQ (reference sequence). Trimming at V came to 2 bases and at J to 3 bases, leaving 7 bases not matched to a gene. This CDR3 contains 15 residues. CDR3 loop: CASSLTDERGYEQYF. CDR3 nucleotides: TGTGCCAGCAGCTTAACCGACGAGCGGGGCTACGAGCAGTACTTC.

The V and J genes are TRBV13 and TRBJ1-1, with 9 nucleotides matching TRBD1. The germline CDR1 and CDR2 sequences are PRHDT and FYEKMQ (reference sequence). The CDR3 loop spans 17 amino acids. V lost 7 bases to trimming and J lost 0 bases; unmatched junction nucleotides: 12. The CDR3 spells CASTLWVGQGMNTEAFF. In DNA form, the CDR3 reads TGTGCCAGCACCTTGTGGGTCGGACAGGGGATGAACACTGAAGCTTTCTTT.

This chain joins TRBV28 and TRBJ1-5, with a possible D match to TRBD1 (5 bases). The germline gives CDR1 MDHEN, CDR2 SYDVKM. V was shortened by 9 bases and J by 8 bases, with 17 bases between the two germline ends. The CDR3 length is 13 residues. The CDR3 DNA reads as TGTGCCAGTGACGATCCCGGGGCGGAGCCCCAGCATTTT. It codes for CASDDPGAEPQHF.

The rearrangement joins TRBV7-3 to TRBJ2-1, with a weak D call TRBD2 (7 bases). V lost 5 bases and J 13 bases, leaving 15 bases between the germline ends. The CDR3 is 12 residues long. CDR1 and CDR2 from the germline V gene are SGHTA and FQGTGA. The CDR3 reads CASSPGGPPQFF. CDR3 sequence (DNA): TGTGCCAGCAGCCCGGGGGGCCCACCCCAGTTCTTC.

This chain joins TRBV5-6 and TRBJ2-1, with TRBD1 matching 7 bases. V shed 4 bases, J shed 5 bases, and the junction held 3 bases outside the gene matches. Looked up from germline, CDR1 is SGHDT and CDR2 is YYEEEE. The CDR3 has 13 amino acids. In DNA, the CDR3 is TGTGCCAGCAGCCCGGGACAGAACAATGAGCAGTTCTTC. This translates into CASSPGQNNEQFF.

The chain joins TRBV9 to TRBJ2-1, with 12 nucleotides matching TRBD2. This CDR3 has 17 residues. The V segment lost 3 bases and the J segment 0 bases; nucleotides outside the gene matches: 4. Germline lookup yields CDR1 SGDLS and CDR2 YYNGEE. Here the CDR3 reads CASSGLAGDSSYNEQFF. CDR3 DNA sequence: TGTGCCAGCAGCGGACTAGCGGGAGACAGCTCCTACAATGAGCAGTTCTTC.

This clone was counted only a few times. The chain uses TRBV7-2 and TRBJ2-6, with unresolved D. Trimming removed 5 bases at V and 3 bases at J, with 11 bases between. The V gene's germline CDR1 is SGHTA and CDR2 FQGNSA. The CDR3 is 15 residues long. The CDR3 region is CASSPDWGGANVLTF. CDR3 nucleotide sequence: TGTGCCAGCAGCCCTGACTGGGGTGGGGCCAACGTCCTGACTTTC.

The rearrangement joins TRBV10-2 to TRBJ2-1; a possible D gene is TRBD1 (6 bases). Trimming cost V 4 bases and J 2 bases, with 9 bases left between them. Germline CDR1 reads WSHSY; CDR2 reads SAAADI. The CDR3 spans 14 residues. This CDR3 reads CASSAQGTYNEQFF. In DNA form, the CDR3 reads TGCGCCAGCAGTGCACAGGGAACCTACAATGAGCAGTTCTTC.

Turning to this clone: This CDR3 is also generated by other DNA sequences in the sample. The gene calls are TRBV28 and TRBJ2-7; D remains ambiguous. The CDR3 runs to 11 residues. The V gene lost 2 bases and the J gene lost 4 bases, with 3 bases spanning the gap. Germline CDR1 reads MDHEN; CDR2 reads SYDVKM. The CDR3 reads CASSLVYEQYF. The CDR3 DNA is TGTGCCAGCAGTTTAGTTTACGAGCAGTACTTC.

The rearrangement joins TRBV11-2 to TRBJ1-2; D ambiguous. Germline CDR1 is SGHAT and CDR2 is FQNNGV. Trimming stripped 0 bases from V and 4 bases from J, with 21 bases between. This CDR3 has 18 amino acids. As DNA, the CDR3 is TGTGCCAGCAGCTTAGATTCCCTTGAGGCTACCCCGCTCTATGGCTACACCTTC. This translates into CASSLDSLEATPLYGYTF. Based on the CDR3 plus reference TRBV11-2 and TRBJ1-2, the full variable domain is EAGVAQSPRYKIIEKRQSVAFWCNPISGHATLYWYQQILGQGPKLLIQFQNNGVVDDSQLPKDRFSAERLKGVDSTLKIQPAKLEDSAVYLCASSLDSLEATPLYGYTFGSGTRLTVV.

The genes are TRBV6-6 and TRBJ2-7; TRBD1 aligns across 11 bases. The J segment lost 7 bases and the V segment lost 3 bases, leaving 5 bases of the junction unmatched. The CDR3 length is 14 residues. From germline, CDR1 is MNHNY and CDR2 SVGAGI (reference sequence). The CDR3 DNA reads TGTGCCAGCAGTTATGGACAGGGGGCATGGGAGCAGTACTTC. This sequence encodes CASSYGQGAWEQYF.

J is TRBJ1-5 and V is TRBV7-2, with TRBD1 matching 8 bases. CDR1 SGHTA and CDR2 FQGNSA come from the germline V gene. The CDR3 totals 15 residues. The junction had 6 bases not matched to a gene; V was cut back by 2 bases and J by 6 bases. The CDR3 region is CASSLWGGTGQPQHF. In DNA form, the CDR3 reads TGTGCCAGCAGCTTATGGGGGGGGACAGGTCAGCCCCAGCATTTT.

The chain carries TRBV10-3 and TRBJ2-3; unclear D gene. Germline V gene data show CDR1 as ENHRY and CDR2 as SYGVKD. Deletions cut 4 bases from V and 2 bases from J, with 10 bases between. The CDR3 runs 14 residues. Written as DNA, the CDR3 is TGTGCCATCAGTGGGGCCGGTTCCACAGATACGCAGTATTTT. This encodes CAISGAGSTDTQYF.

The CDR3 DNA is TGTGCCAGCAGTTTGGTCGCGGGAGGGGCGTGGGATACGCAGTATTTT. It is translated as CASSLVAGGAWDTQYF. The chain links TRBV27 to TRBJ2-3; 9 nucleotides match TRBD2. Trimming cost V 3 bases and J 6 bases; bases outside gene matches: 10. This CDR3 has 16 amino acids. Germline V gene data show CDR1 as MNHEY and CDR2 as SMNVEV (reference sequence).

The chain recombines TRBV11-3 with TRBJ2-1; D is ambiguous. Per germline, CDR1 SGHNT and CDR2 YENEEA. The V gene lost 2 bases and the J gene lost 9 bases, with 14 bases spanning the gap. There are 14 residues in the CDR3. The CDR3, as DNA: TGTGCCAGCAGCTTAATGTCGTCGGTCGCTGAGCAGTTCTTC. Amino acids: CASSLMSSVAEQFF.

The rearrangement uses TRBV19 and TRBJ1-2; D remains unclear. This CDR3 is 13 amino acids long. From germline, CDR1 is LNHDA and CDR2 SQIVND (reference sequence). V was cut by 5 bases and J by 3 bases, with 10 bases left in between. CDR3 sequence: CASSPGGHYGYTF. The CDR3 DNA reads as TGTGCCAGTAGTCCAGGTGGCCACTATGGCTACACCTTC.

V gene TRBV5-6 combines with J gene TRBJ2-7; D possibly corresponds to TRBD2 (6 bases). The CDR3 covers 15 residues. Germline V lookup: CDR1 SGHDT, CDR2 YYEEEE. Trimming cost V 7 bases and J 5 bases, with 22 bases left between them. Here the CDR3 reads CASRKARGKVHEQYF. The CDR3 DNA follows: TGTGCCAGCCGAAAAGCGCGGGGTAAGGTCCACGAGCAGTACTTC.

The chain has TRBV11-2 and TRBJ2-1, with 8 bases fitting TRBD2. V lost 4 bases, J lost 8 bases, and 16 bases stayed unmatched. From germline, CDR1 is SGHAT and CDR2 FQNNGV. The CDR3 covers 17 residues. CDR3 residues: CASSSTPGTRLDDEQFF. The CDR3 DNA reads as TGTGCCAGCAGCTCGACCCCCGGGACTAGGTTGGACGATGAGCAGTTCTTC.

V usage is TRBV5-1 and J usage is TRBJ1-4, with D perhaps TRBD1 (5 bases). Looked up from germline, CDR1 is SGHRS and CDR2 is YFSETQ. V dropped 3 bases and J dropped 0 bases, with 18 bases sitting between them. The CDR3 sequence is 18 residues long. CDR3 protein: CASSWSLGRDATNEKLFF. The CDR3 DNA follows: TGCGCCAGCAGCTGGTCCCTGGGACGGGATGCAACTAATGAAAAACTGTTTTTT.